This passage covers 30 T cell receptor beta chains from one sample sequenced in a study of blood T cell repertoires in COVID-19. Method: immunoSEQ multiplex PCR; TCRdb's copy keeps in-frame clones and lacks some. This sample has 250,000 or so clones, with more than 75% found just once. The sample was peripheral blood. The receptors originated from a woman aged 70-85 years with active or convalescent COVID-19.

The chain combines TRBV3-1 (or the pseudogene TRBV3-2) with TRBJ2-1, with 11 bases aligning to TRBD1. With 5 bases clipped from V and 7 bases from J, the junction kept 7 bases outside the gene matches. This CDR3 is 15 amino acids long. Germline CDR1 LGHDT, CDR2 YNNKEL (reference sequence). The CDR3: CASSERDRGLNEQFF. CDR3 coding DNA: TGTGCCAGCAGCGAACGGGACAGGGGGTTGAATGAGCAGTTCTTC.

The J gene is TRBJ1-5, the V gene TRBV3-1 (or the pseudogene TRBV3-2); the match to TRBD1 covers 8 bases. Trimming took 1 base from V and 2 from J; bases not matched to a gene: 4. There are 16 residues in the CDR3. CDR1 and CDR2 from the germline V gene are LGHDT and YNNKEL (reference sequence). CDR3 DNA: TGTGCCAGCAGCCAAGGCGGACAGGGAGGCAATCAGCCCCAGCATTTT. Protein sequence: CASSQGGQGGNQPQHF.

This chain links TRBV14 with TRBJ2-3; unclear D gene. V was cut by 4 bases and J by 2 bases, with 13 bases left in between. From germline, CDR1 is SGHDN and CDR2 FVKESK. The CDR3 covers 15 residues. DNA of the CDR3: TGTGCCAGCAGCCCCCAAGTTAGCCTCACAGATACGCAGTATTTT. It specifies CASSPQVSLTDTQYF.

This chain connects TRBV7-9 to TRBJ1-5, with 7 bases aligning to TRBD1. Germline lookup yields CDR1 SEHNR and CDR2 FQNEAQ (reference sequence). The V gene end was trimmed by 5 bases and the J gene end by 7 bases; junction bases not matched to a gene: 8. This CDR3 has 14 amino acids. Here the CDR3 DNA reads TGTGCCAGCAGCGACCCAGGGGGAATACAGCCCCAGCATTTT. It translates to CASSDPGGIQPQHF. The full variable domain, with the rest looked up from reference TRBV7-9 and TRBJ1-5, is DTGVSQNPRHKITKRGQNVTFRCDPISEHNRLYWYRQTLGQGPEFLTYFQNEAQLEKSRLLSDRFSAERPKGSFSTLEIQRTEQGDSAMYLCASSDPGGIQPQHFGDGTRLSIL.

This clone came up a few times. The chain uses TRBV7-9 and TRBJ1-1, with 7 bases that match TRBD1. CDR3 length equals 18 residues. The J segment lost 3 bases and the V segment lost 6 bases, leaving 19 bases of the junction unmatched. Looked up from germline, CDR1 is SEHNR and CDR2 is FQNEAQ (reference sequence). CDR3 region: CASSIRWDRVSGHTEAFF. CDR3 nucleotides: TGTGCCAGCAGTATTAGATGGGACAGAGTCTCGGGGCACACTGAAGCTTTCTTT.

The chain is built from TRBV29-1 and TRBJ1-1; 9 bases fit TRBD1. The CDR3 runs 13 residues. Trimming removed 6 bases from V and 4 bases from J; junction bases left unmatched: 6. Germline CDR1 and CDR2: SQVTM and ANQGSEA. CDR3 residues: CSVLQGAPTEAFF. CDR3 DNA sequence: TGCAGCGTCTTACAGGGGGCGCCCACTGAAGCTTTCTTT.

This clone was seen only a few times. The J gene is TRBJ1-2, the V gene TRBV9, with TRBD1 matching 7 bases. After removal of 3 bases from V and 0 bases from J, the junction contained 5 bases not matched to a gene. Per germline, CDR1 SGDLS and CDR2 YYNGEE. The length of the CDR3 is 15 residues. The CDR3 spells CASSARDSSNYGYTF. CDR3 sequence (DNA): TGTGCCAGCAGCGCGCGGGACAGTTCTAACTATGGCTACACCTTC.

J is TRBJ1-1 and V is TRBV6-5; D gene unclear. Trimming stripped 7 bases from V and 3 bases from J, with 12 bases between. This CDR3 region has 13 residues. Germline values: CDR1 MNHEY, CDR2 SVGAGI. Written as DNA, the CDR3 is TGTGCCAGCAACCGGGAGTTATACACTGAAGCTTTCTTT. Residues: CASNRELYTEAFF.

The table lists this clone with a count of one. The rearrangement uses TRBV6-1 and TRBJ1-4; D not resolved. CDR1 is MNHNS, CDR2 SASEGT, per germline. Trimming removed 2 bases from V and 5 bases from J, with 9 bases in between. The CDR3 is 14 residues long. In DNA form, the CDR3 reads TGTGCCAGCAGTGAAAGAGCCCCGAATGAAAAACTGTTTTTT. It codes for CASSERAPNEKLFF.

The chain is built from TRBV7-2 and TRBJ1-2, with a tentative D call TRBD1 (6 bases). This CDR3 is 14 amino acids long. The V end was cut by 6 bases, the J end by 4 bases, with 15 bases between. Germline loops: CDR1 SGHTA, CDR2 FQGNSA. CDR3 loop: CASRVTGISYGYTF. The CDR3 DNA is TGTGCCAGCAGGGTTACAGGGATCTCCTATGGCTACACCTTC.

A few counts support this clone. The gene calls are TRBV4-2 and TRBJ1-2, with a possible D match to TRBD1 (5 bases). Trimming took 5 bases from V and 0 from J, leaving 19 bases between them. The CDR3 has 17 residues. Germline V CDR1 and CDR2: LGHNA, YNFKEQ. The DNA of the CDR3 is TGTGCCAGCAGCGCGGAGGGACGGGCCAATTCTAACTATGGCTACACCTTC. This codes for CASSAEGRANSNYGYTF.

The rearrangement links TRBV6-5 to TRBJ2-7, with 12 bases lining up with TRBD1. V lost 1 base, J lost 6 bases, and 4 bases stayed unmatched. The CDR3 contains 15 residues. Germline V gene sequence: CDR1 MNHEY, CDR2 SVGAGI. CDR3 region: CASSYFGTGGGEQYF. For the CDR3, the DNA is TGTGCCAGCAGTTACTTCGGGACAGGGGGCGGCGAGCAGTACTTC.

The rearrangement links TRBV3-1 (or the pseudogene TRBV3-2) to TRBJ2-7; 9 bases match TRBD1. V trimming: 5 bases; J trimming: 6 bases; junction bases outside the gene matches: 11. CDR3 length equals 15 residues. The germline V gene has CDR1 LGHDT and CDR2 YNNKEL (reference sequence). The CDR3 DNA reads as TGTGCCAGCAGCTCCCGGGACAGGGAGGAAGGCGAGCAGTACTTC. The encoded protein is CASSSRDREEGEQYF.

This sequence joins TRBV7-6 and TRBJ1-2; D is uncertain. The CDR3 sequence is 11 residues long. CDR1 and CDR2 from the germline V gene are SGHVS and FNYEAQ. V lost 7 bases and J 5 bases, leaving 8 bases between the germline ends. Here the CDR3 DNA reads TGTGCCAGCATCGACGGGTATGGCTACACCTTC. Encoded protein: CASIDGYGYTF.

The CDR3 nucleotides are TGTGCCAGCAGTTCCGCCAGGGAACAGCCCCAGCATTTT. Translation gives CASSSAREQPQHF. This chain links TRBV6-5 with TRBJ1-5; D is possibly TRBD1 (5 bases). This CDR3 contains 13 residues. Trimming stripped 4 bases from V and 7 bases from J, with 11 bases between. Per germline, CDR1 MNHEY and CDR2 SVGAGI.

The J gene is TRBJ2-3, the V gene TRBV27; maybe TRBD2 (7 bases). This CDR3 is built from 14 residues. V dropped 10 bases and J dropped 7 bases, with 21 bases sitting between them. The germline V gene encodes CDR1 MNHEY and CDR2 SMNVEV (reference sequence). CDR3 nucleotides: TGTGCCACCAAATTGGGGGGGCCCGATTATACGCAGTATTTT. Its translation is CATKLGGPDYTQYF.

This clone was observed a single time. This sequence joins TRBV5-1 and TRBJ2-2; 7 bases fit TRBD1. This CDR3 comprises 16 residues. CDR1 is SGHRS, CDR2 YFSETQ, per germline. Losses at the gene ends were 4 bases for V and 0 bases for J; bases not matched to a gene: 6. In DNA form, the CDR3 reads TGCGCCAGCAGCGCCCACAGGGGCGCGAACACCGGGGAGCTGTTTTTT. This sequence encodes CASSAHRGANTGELFF.

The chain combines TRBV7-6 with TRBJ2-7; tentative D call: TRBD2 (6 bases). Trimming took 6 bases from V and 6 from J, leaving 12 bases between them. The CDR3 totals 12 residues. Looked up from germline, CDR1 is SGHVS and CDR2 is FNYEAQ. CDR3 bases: TGTGCCAGCAGTCTAATGCGGGGCGAGCAGTACTTC. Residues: CASSLMRGEQYF.

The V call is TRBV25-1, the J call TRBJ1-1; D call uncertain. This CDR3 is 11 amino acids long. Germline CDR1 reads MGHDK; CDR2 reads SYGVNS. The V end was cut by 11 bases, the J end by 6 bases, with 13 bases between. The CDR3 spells CACERRSEAFF. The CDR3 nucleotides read TGTGCCTGTGAGAGGCGCTCTGAAGCTTTCTTT.

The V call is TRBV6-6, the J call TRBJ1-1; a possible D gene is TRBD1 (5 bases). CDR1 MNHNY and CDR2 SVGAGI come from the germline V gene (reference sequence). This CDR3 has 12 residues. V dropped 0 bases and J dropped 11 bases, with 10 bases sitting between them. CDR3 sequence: CASSYSGGVAFF. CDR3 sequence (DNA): TGTGCCAGCAGTTACTCGGGGGGGGTTGCTTTCTTT.

The CDR3, as DNA: TGCAGCGTTGGAAATAGGCGGGGCGGAACTGAAGCTTTCTTT. It yields the protein CSVGNRRGGTEAFF. The chain uses TRBV29-1 and TRBJ1-1, with D perhaps matching TRBD1 (5 bases). Germline CDR1 SQVTM, CDR2 ANQGSEA. The V and J ends lost 4 bases and 5 bases respectively, with 17 bases between them. The CDR3 runs to 14 residues.

This CDR3 reads CASGDRSNEKLFF. CDR3 nucleotides: TGCGCCAGCGGGGACAGGTCCAATGAAAAACTGTTTTTT. The J gene is TRBJ1-4, the V gene TRBV10-2, with 8 bases fitting TRBD1. V trimming: 8 bases; J trimming: 5 bases; junction bases outside the gene matches: 4. The CDR3 covers 13 residues. Germline V gene data show CDR1 as WSHSY and CDR2 as SAAADI.

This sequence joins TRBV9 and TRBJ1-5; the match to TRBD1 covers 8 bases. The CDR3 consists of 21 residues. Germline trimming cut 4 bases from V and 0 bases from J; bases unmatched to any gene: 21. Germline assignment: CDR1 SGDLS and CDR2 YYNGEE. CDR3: CASSLLGNRDRTSPSNQPQHF. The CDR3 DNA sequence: TGTGCCAGCAGCCTCCTGGGGAACCGGGACAGGACTTCTCCTAGCAATCAGCCCCAGCATTTT.

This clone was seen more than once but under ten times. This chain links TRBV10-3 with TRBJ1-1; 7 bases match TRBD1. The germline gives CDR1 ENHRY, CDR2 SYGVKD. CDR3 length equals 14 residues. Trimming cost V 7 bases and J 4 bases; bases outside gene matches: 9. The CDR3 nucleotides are TGTGCCATCAAGCAGACAGGGATAACCACTGAAGCTTTCTTT. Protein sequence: CAIKQTGITTEAFF.

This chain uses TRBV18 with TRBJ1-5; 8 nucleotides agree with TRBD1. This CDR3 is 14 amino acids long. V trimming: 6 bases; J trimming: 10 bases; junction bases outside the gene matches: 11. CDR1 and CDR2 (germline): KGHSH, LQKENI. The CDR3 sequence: CASSQRQGKVPQHF. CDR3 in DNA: TGTGCCAGCTCGCAAAGACAGGGGAAGGTCCCCCAGCATTTT.

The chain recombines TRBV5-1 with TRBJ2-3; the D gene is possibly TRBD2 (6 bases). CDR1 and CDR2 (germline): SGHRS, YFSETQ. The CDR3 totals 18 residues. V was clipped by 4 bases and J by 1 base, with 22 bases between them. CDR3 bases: TGCGCCAGCAGCCCATTGAAGGCGGTTGGCGGGGGCACAGATACGCAGTATTTT. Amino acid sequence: CASSPLKAVGGGTDTQYF.

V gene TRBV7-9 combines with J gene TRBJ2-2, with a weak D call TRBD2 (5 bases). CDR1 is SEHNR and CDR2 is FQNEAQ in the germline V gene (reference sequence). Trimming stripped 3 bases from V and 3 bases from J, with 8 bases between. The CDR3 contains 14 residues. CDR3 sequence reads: CASSFWGDTGELFF. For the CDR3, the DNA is TGTGCCAGCAGCTTTTGGGGAGACACCGGGGAGCTGTTTTTT.

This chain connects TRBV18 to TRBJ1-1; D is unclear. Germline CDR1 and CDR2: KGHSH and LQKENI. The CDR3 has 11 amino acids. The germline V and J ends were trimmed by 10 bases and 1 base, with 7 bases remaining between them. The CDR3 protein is CATAGNTEAFF. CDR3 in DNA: TGTGCCACCGCGGGGAACACTGAAGCTTTCTTT.

The CDR3 region is CASSPGTFHEQYF. DNA for the CDR3: TGTGCCAGCTCACCGGGGACATTCCACGAGCAGTACTTC. V and J are TRBV18 and TRBJ2-7, with D perhaps matching TRBD1 (6 bases). V lost 3 bases and J 5 bases, leaving 11 bases between the germline ends. Per the germline V gene, CDR1 is KGHSH and CDR2 is LQKENI. There are 13 residues in the CDR3.

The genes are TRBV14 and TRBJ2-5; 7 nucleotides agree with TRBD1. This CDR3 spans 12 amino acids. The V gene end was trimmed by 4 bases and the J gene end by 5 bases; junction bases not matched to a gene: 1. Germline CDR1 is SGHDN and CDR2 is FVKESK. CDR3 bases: TGTGCCAGCAGCCCACAGGGGGAGACCCAGTACTTC. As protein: CASSPQGETQYF.